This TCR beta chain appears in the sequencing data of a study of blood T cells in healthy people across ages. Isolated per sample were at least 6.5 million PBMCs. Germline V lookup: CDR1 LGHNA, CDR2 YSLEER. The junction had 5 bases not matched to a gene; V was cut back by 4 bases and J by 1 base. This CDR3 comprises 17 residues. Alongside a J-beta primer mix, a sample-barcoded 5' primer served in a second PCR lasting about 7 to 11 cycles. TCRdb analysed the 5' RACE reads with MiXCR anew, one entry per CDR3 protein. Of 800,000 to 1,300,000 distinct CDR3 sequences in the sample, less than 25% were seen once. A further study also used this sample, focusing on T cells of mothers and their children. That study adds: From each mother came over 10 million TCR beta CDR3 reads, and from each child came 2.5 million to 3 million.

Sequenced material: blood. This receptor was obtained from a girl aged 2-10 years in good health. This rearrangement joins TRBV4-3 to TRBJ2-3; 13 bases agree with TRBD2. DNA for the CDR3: TGCGCCAGCAGCCCAATGGGACTAGCGGGACGCACAGATACGCAGTATTTT. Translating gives CASSPMGLAGRTDTQYF.